This T cell receptor beta chain came from a study of T cells of healthy individuals. In this sample, this clonotype turned up many times. Germline CDR1 is SGDLS and CDR2 is YYNGEE. The CDR3 extends over 12 amino acids. Trimming cost V 6 bases and J 5 bases, with 11 bases left between them. TCRdb called the 5' RACE reads again in MiXCR, with one record for every CDR3 protein. The data show 60,000 to 70,000 distinct CDR3 sequences, with 15% to 20% seen just once and about 4.7% held by the top ten. The chain is built from TRBV9 and TRBJ2-5; a weak D match, TRBD1 (5 bases). This receptor was obtained from a human donor in good health. CDR3 amino acids: CASNQGFETQYF. Written as DNA, the CDR3 is TGTGCCAGCAACCAGGGATTTGAGACCCAGTACTTC. Drawing the rest from reference TRBV9 and TRBJ2-5, the complete variable domain is DSGVTQTPKHLITATGQRVTLRCSPRSGDLSVYWYQQSLDQGLQFLIQYYNGEERAKGNILERFSAQQFPDLHSELNLSSLELGDSALYFCASNQGFETQYFGPGTRLLVL.